The T cell receptor (beta chain) described here comes from a study of identifying expanded T cells in peripheral blood. TCRdb's table, derived via immunoSEQ multiplex PCR, lists solely in-frame clones and lacks some. Of approximately 81,000 clones in the sample, roughly 84% were seen once. Sequenced: blood. The clonotype comes from a person between 18 and 75 years old in good health.

DNA of the CDR3: TGTGCCAGCAGCTTGGGGACTAGCGGGAGAGGGTTGTACTTC. Amino acid sequence: CASSLGTSGRGLYF. The rearrangement joins TRBV5-6 to TRBJ2-7; TRBD2 matches 13 bases. Germline CDR1 is SGHDT and CDR2 is YYEEEE. This CDR3 region has 14 residues. The trim removed 0 bases at V and 12 bases at J, leaving 6 bases unmatched. Complete variable domain (other parts from reference TRBV5-6 and TRBJ2-7): DAGVTQSPTHLIKTRGQQVTLRCSPKSGHDTVSWYQQALGQGPQFIFQYYEEEERQRGNFPDRFSGHQFPNYSSELNVNALLLGDSALYLCASSLGTSGRGLYFGPGTRLTVT.